This T cell receptor beta chain derives from a study of blood T cell repertoires in COVID-19 (TCRdb year 2020). At the level of the whole study: Collaborator samples came from the United States, Italy and Spain and covered acute and convalescent phases of COVID-19. The material from the prospective study consisted of cDNA or gDNA derived from T cells, B-cell-depleted T cells, or PBMCs. Deeply sampled blood TCRbeta repertoires from subjects exposed to, actively infected with, or recovered from COVID-19 were included in the dataset. The repertoires were released in a freely available public database meant as a resource for research on the immune response to SARS-CoV-2. The samples were drawn from the first 160 participants of the ongoing ImmuneRACE study and from 950 to 1,500 subjects provided by 6 global collaborators. Sample metadata almost always included a de-identified subject ID, COVID-19 status, age in years and sex. Where HLA class I and class II types were available, the types were taken from metadata supplied by the sample provider, not from assay-based typing. Study-wide conclusions, independent of this receptor: The amount of clinical and demographic metadata varied by source and participant and was provided uncurated.

Notes on this clone: No antigen is known for it. No base quality values were provided; no much bigger clone lies one nucleotide off.

The immunoSEQ Assay, a bias-controlled multiplex PCR, was used to amplify TCRbeta CDR3 regions from genomic DNA. From the authors' description of their analysis: Within the assay, amplification of reference gene primers was used to estimate how many nucleated cells each sample contained. Sequence reads were collapsed and filtered to measure the absolute abundance of every unique TCRbeta CDR3 rearrangement. Productive Simpson clonality was computed per sample as the square root of Simpson's diversity index over productive rearrangements. This immuneACCESS table, as held by TCRdb, lists in-frame sequences with V and J called but not all clones. Of the missing ones, under half trace to an unresolved V gene in checked studies; the others have no known cause. That table gives V, J and clone size, and the DNA gave D and trimming. The sample table lists more than 250,000 clones, roughly 84% of them with a count of one. The ten largest clones capture 1% of the sample.

The collaborating institutions used their own protocols to collect whole blood in K2EDTA tubes. For TCRbeta analysis, collaborators shipped samples as frozen whole blood, isolated PBMCs, or DNA extracted from either of those sample types. V has 1 base trimmed and J has 5 bases trimmed; junction bases matching no gene number 5. From cysteine to phenylalanine, the CDR3 is 15 amino acids long. Only CDR3 DNA is held: 45 bases, read in frame from base 1. CDR1 SEHNR and CDR2 FQNEAQ are derived from the germline V gene (reference sequence). The sample consisted of peripheral blood. The chain is assembled from TRBV7-9 and TRBJ2-5, with 9 junctional bases fitting TRBD1. This TCR derives from a man over 45 with active or convalescent COVID-19. CDR3 region: CASSLGQGVHETQYF. The DNA sequence follows: TGTGCCAGCAGCTTAGGACAGGGGGTGCACGAGACCCAGTACTTC.